This entry features one TCR beta chain sequence. These data come from a study of blood T cell repertoires in COVID-19. Study as a whole: PBMCs, B-cell-depleted T cells, or T cells were the source of the cDNA or gDNA that made up the material.

This CDR3 has 16 amino acids. Germline CDR1 reads MDHEN; CDR2 reads SYDVKM. With 2 bases removed from V and 0 bases from J, the gap between germline ends came to 13 bases. In the original workflow: Quantification of nucleated cells was approximated via reference gene primer amplification. The repertoire was sequenced with immunoSEQ multiplex PCR; TCRdb's copy has only in-frame clones and lacks some. V, J and clone size are those of that table, while D and trimming were read from the DNA. This table has about 170,000 clones, around nine tenths appearing once. The rearrangement uses TRBV28 and TRBJ1-1, with a tentative D call TRBD1 (6 bases). This receptor was taken from a man between 18 and 35 years old with active or convalescent COVID-19. Sequenced sample: peripheral blood. The CDR3 coding sequence is TGTGCCAGCAGTTTACCACAGGGAGCAATGAACACTGAAGCTTTCTTT. It translates to CASSLPQGAMNTEAFF.